Listed below are T cell receptor beta chains from one sample, sequenced in a study of T-cell memory formation after mild COVID-19. TCRdb itself ran the 5' RACE reads through MiXCR, one entry per CDR3 protein. The sample contains about 600,000 distinct CDR3 sequences, about 20% of which appear only once. The sample comprised PBMCs or a T cell subset sorted from them (not recorded which). The receptors were sampled from an adult woman who had mild COVID-19 (a few samples of this study predate the infection). Cell type and time point are not known. CDR3s include the opening cysteine and the closing phenylalanine or tryptophan. Fields, in order: V gene, CDR3 protein.

V gene: TRBV4-1; CDR3 protein: CASSQSGQGFDQPQHF
V gene: TRBV25-1; CDR3 protein: CASINRVPPYEQYF
V gene: TRBV30; CDR3 protein: CASPGNTEAFF
V gene: TRBV28; CDR3 protein: CASSFTGYQPQHF
V gene: TRBV4-1; CDR3 protein: CASSQDRWGVLGEAFF
V gene: TRBV12-3/TRBV12-4; CDR3 protein: CASSLESGMGNEQFF
V gene: TRBV12-3/TRBV12-4; CDR3 protein: CASSQSYPTEAFF
V gene: TRBV7-9; CDR3 protein: CATKGPAVEYEQYF
V gene: TRBV4-1; CDR3 protein: CASSQSEGNEKLFF
V gene: TRBV14; CDR3 protein: CASSLPGGLYNTEAFF
V gene: TRBV7-9; CDR3 protein: CASSKGGDNQPQHF
V gene: TRBV19; CDR3 protein: CASSTGSLADTQYF
V gene: TRBV9; CDR3 protein: CASSSGLEAFNEQFF
V gene: TRBV5-6; CDR3 protein: CASSMRLAGVYNEQFF
V gene: TRBV29-1; CDR3 protein: CSVEGAEVTQYF
V gene: TRBV6-2/TRBV6-3; CDR3 protein: CASSSLGHSTGELFF
V gene: TRBV4-2; CDR3 protein: CASTSGSPQETQYF
V gene: TRBV7-6; CDR3 protein: CASSLVGGFSGRTDTQYF
V gene: TRBV5-1; CDR3 protein: CASSIGQGADTQYF
V gene: TRBV20-1; CDR3 protein: CSARDGKLNTEAFF
V gene: TRBV12-3/TRBV12-4; CDR3 protein: CASSLEDRERETQYF
V gene: TRBV29-1; CDR3 protein: CSVERGPDEQFF
V gene: TRBV5-1; CDR3 protein: CASSLSGQGPGANVLTF
V gene: TRBV5-1; CDR3 protein: CASSLARREWRNEQFF
V gene: TRBV24-1; CDR3 protein: CATSDLGNYGYTF
V gene: TRBV5-5; CDR3 protein: CASSSPSGGAGTFF
V gene: TRBV5-5; CDR3 protein: CASSFTDEDNEQFF
V gene: TRBV5-4; CDR3 protein: CASSLLTEGGELFF
V gene: TRBV7-9; CDR3 protein: CASSTAGSFYNEQFF
V gene: TRBV19; CDR3 protein: CASKSRIYEQFF
V gene: TRBV6-5; CDR3 protein: CASSSGVVPNQPQHF
V gene: TRBV6-1; CDR3 protein: CAVRQGYSNTGELFF
V gene: TRBV18; CDR3 protein: CASSPTRGRATDTQYF
V gene: TRBV6-1; CDR3 protein: CASRPIGETQYF
V gene: TRBV7-9; CDR3 protein: CASSLPASTEAFF
V gene: TRBV27; CDR3 protein: CASSSKETQYF
V gene: TRBV18; CDR3 protein: CASSPSEGYGYTF
V gene: TRBV4-3; CDR3 protein: CASSQGGTYTDTQYF
V gene: TRBV12-3/TRBV12-4; CDR3 protein: CASRETGFGQFF
V gene: TRBV18; CDR3 protein: CASSPSGSSYEQYF
V gene: TRBV4-3; CDR3 protein: CASSQGETGTIYEQYF
V gene: TRBV5-1; CDR3 protein: CASSLGDGEQFF
V gene: TRBV5-6; CDR3 protein: CASSWATALDGELFF